This T cell receptor beta chain was obtained from a study of CD8+ T cells in alopecia areata. Background on the study: The tofacitinib course ran for 6 to 18 months and was followed by 6 months off drug.

Obtained from alopecia areata patients were lesional scalp punch biopsies along with peripheral blood. This clone came up once. Following RNA extraction, reverse transcription yielded cDNA that acted as the sequencing template. Data came from immunoSEQ multiplex PCR; TCRdb stores just in-frame clones and leaves some out. The sample shows over 150,000 clones, roughly 60% of them seen only once. The V end lost 0 bases, the J end lost 3 bases, and 12 bases lay between the germline ends. Germline values: CDR1 SGHRS, CDR2 YFSETQ. CDR3 size: 15 residues. The sequence was collected from a human donor with alopecia areata. The J gene is TRBJ1-2, the V gene TRBV5-1; tentative D call: TRBD1 (5 bases). This specimen was CD4+ T cells sorted from blood, taken at week 0. The CDR3 here is CASSLVTGPDYGYTF. CDR3 DNA: TGCGCCAGCAGCTTGGTGACGGGACCTGACTATGGCTACACCTTC. Supplemented by reference TRBV5-1 and TRBJ1-2, the full variable domain reads KAGVTQTPRYLIKTRGQQVTLSCSPISGHRSVSWYQQTPGQGLQFLFEYFSETQRNKGNFPGRFSGRQFSNSRSEMNVSTLELGDSALYLCASSLVTGPDYGYTFGSGTRLTVV.